This entry lists 29 T cell receptor beta chains sequenced from one sample in a study of blood T cell repertoires in COVID-19. Some clones are missing from TCRdb's copy, which holds only in-frame ones; the method was immunoSEQ multiplex PCR. Of 100,000 to 150,000 clones in the sample, approximately 87% were seen once. Sequencing was performed on peripheral blood. The receptors shown here come from a man between 50 and 59 years old with acute or convalescent COVID-19.

This clone was detected once. The chain recombines TRBV5-6 with TRBJ2-5; 11 bases align to TRBD2. J was trimmed by 3 bases and V by 0 bases; bases with no gene match: 1. The CDR3 consists of 15 residues. Germline assignment: CDR1 SGHDT and CDR2 YYEEEE. In DNA form, the CDR3 reads TGTGCCAGCAGCTTGGTACTAGCGGGGGAAGAGACCCAGTACTTC. Translated: CASSLVLAGEETQYF.

The V gene is TRBV2, the J gene TRBJ2-7; D is possibly TRBD1 (6 bases). Germline V lookup: CDR1 SNHLY, CDR2 FYNNEI. This CDR3 region has 15 residues. V shed 7 bases and J shed 2 bases, with 18 bases lying between them. The chain's CDR3 is CASNKDSRLTYEQYF. The CDR3 region has the DNA TGTGCCAGCAACAAGGACAGCAGACTAACCTACGAGCAGTACTTC.

This clone is a singleton in its sample. J is TRBJ2-5 and V is TRBV7-2, with 16 bases aligning to TRBD2. J lost 5 bases, V lost 1 base, and 7 bases had no gene match. This CDR3 region has 18 residues. Germline values: CDR1 SGHTA, CDR2 FQGNSA. Written as DNA, the CDR3 is TGTGCCAGCAGCTTAGGGGGACTAGCGGGAGGGCCTGGGGAGACCCAGTACTTC. Translated, it gives CASSLGGLAGGPGETQYF. The complete variable domain, with remaining parts taken from reference TRBV7-2 and TRBJ2-5, reads GAGVSQSPSNKVTEKGKDVELRCDPISGHTALYWYRQSLGQGLEFLIYFQGNSAPDKSGLPSDRFSAERTGGSVSTLTIQRTQQEDSAVYLCASSLGGLAGGPGETQYFGPGTRLLVL.

As DNA, the CDR3 is TGTGCCAGCTCCGGGGGGGAGCAGTACTTC. Protein: CASSGGEQYF. This rearrangement joins TRBV18 to TRBJ2-7, with 7 positions matching TRBD2. There are 10 residues in the CDR3. The trim removed 6 bases at V and 7 bases at J, leaving 0 bases unmatched. The germline V gene has CDR1 KGHSH and CDR2 LQKENI.

This rearrangement joins TRBV28 to TRBJ1-3; D is uncertain. Germline V gene lookup returns CDR1 MDHEN and CDR2 SYDVKM. Trimming removed 1 base from V and 4 bases from J, with 11 bases in between. CDR3 length equals 15 residues. In nucleotides, the CDR3 is TGTGCCAGCAGTTTATTCGGCAGCGCCGGAAACACCATATATTTT. Translated: CASSLFGSAGNTIYF. The full variable domain, in which reference TRBV28 and TRBJ1-3 provide the parts outside the CDR3, is DVKVTQSSRYLVKRTGEKVFLECVQDMDHENMFWYRQDPGLGLRLIYFSYDVKMKEKGDIPEGYSVSREKKERFSLILESASTNQTSMYLCASSLFGSAGNTIYFGEGSWLTVV.

The rearrangement joins TRBV30 to TRBJ1-5, with D tentatively TRBD1 (5 bases). Trimming took 0 bases from V and 3 from J, leaving 9 bases between them. The CDR3 totals 14 residues. The germline V gene has CDR1 GTSNPN and CDR2 SVGIG (reference sequence). CDR3 region: CAWSVQGNNQPQHF. CDR3 nucleotides: TGTGCCTGGAGTGTCCAGGGAAACAATCAGCCCCAGCATTTT.

This chain connects TRBV15 to TRBJ2-3; 7 nucleotides line up with TRBD2. J lost 5 bases, V lost 5 bases, and 4 bases had no gene match. The CDR3 consists of 13 residues. From germline, CDR1 is LNHNV and CDR2 YYDKDF (reference sequence). The CDR3 protein is CATSGWEGDTQYF. The CDR3 DNA is TGTGCCACCAGCGGCTGGGAGGGAGATACGCAGTATTTT.

This clone was observed once. This sequence joins TRBV4-3 and TRBJ1-4, with 7 bases lining up with TRBD1. V trimming: 1 base; J trimming: 5 bases; junction bases outside the gene matches: 4. CDR1 is LGHNA, CDR2 YSLEER, per germline. This CDR3 spans 15 amino acids. The CDR3 loop is CASSQGGRGNEKLFF. Here the CDR3 DNA reads TGCGCCAGCAGCCAAGGCGGCAGGGGGAATGAAAAACTGTTTTTT.

The V and J genes are TRBV5-6 and TRBJ1-2, with D possibly TRBD1 on 6 matching bases. V was pared by 6 bases and J by 6 bases, with 18 bases between. Germline V CDR1 and CDR2: SGHDT, YYEEEE. There are 14 residues in the CDR3. As DNA, the CDR3 is TGTGCCAGCACCGTGGGGGCAGGGTTTGATGGCTACACCTTC. Its protein product is CASTVGAGFDGYTF.

The chain carries TRBV7-2 and TRBJ2-7; TRBD1 is a possible D gene (6 bases). The CDR3 runs to 14 residues. Germline CDR1 is SGHTA and CDR2 is FQGNSA. Trimming took off 3 bases at V and 5 bases at J, with 14 bases between the two ends. The CDR3 protein is CASSFSQGGHEQYF. CDR3 in DNA: TGTGCCAGCAGCTTCTCACAGGGCGGCCACGAGCAGTACTTC.

The table lists this clone with a few counts. The V gene is TRBV5-5, the J gene TRBJ1-3; the D gene is possibly TRBD1 (6 bases). V shed 7 bases and J shed 0 bases, with 14 bases lying between them. The germline V gene encodes CDR1 SGHKS and CDR2 YYEKEE (reference sequence). The CDR3 totals 15 residues. The chain's CDR3 is CASGRGGLSGNTIYF. The CDR3 DNA reads TGTGCCAGCGGAAGGGGGGGCCTCTCTGGAAACACCATATATTTT. Together with reference TRBV5-5 and TRBJ1-3, the CDR3 gives the full variable domain: DAGVTQSPTHLIKTRGQQVTLRCSPISGHKSVSWYQQVLGQGPQFIFQYYEKEERGRGNFPDRFSARQFPNYSSELNVNALLLGDSALYLCASGRGGLSGNTIYFGEGSWLTVV.

V and J are TRBV6-2 or TRBV6-3 and TRBJ2-2; D is unresolved. V lost 5 bases to trimming and J lost 2 bases, with 6 bases between them. This CDR3 is 13 amino acids long. CDR1 and CDR2 from the germline V gene are MNHEY and SVGEGT. The CDR3 nucleotides read TGTGCCAGCAGTATCCCTAACACCGGGGAGCTGTTTTTT. This gives the protein CASSIPNTGELFF.

The sample holds one count of this clone. The chain has TRBV5-1 and TRBJ1-2; tentative D call: TRBD1 (6 bases). Germline-derived CDR1 and CDR2 are SGHRS and YFSETQ. The CDR3 has 14 residues. The germline V and J ends were trimmed by 5 bases and 4 bases, with 15 bases remaining between them. The chain's CDR3 is CASSDGGAGYGYTF. Written as DNA, the CDR3 is TGCGCCAGCAGTGATGGGGGGGCAGGCTATGGCTACACCTTC.

The rearrangement uses TRBV3-1 (or the pseudogene TRBV3-2) and TRBJ2-2; 7 nucleotides match TRBD2. This CDR3 is 16 amino acids long. Trimming removed 4 bases from V and 6 bases from J; junction bases left unmatched: 11. From germline, CDR1 is LGHDT and CDR2 YNNKEL (reference sequence). CDR3 sequence (DNA): TGTGCCAGCAGCCCGGCTTGGCGGGAGCAAGCCGGGGAGCTGTTTTTT. Translation gives CASSPAWREQAGELFF.

This chain connects TRBV3-1 (or the pseudogene TRBV3-2) to TRBJ2-7, with D possibly matching TRBD1 (6 bases). CDR3 length equals 15 residues. The ends were cut back, 4 bases at V and 6 bases at J, with 19 bases in the middle. CDR1 LGHDT and CDR2 YNNKEL come from the germline V gene (reference sequence). The CDR3 DNA reads TGTGCCAGCAGCCCCCTAGGGCAGGGGCCGGGCGAGCAGTACTTC. This translates into CASSPLGQGPGEQYF.

Only one count was recorded for this clone. The chain employs TRBV7-9 and TRBJ2-5; TRBD1 matches at 8 bases. After removal of 5 bases from V and 5 bases from J, the junction contained 10 bases not matched to a gene. CDR3 length: 15 residues. CDR1 and CDR2 (germline): SEHNR, FQNEAQ (reference sequence). CDR3 sequence reads: CASSPRTGTRETQYF. The CDR3 nucleotides are TGTGCCAGCAGCCCTCGGACAGGGACGCGGGAGACCCAGTACTTC.

V is TRBV19 and J is TRBJ1-6, with TRBD1 identical over 8 bases. V was pared by 6 bases and J by 7 bases, with 5 bases of the junction left unmatched. CDR3 length equals 14 residues. Looked up from germline, CDR1 is LNHDA and CDR2 is SQIVND (reference sequence). DNA for the CDR3: TGTGCCAGTAGACAGACAGGGGAGAATTCACCCCTCCACTTT. As protein: CASRQTGENSPLHF.

The chain joins TRBV6-5 to TRBJ2-7, with D possibly being TRBD2 (6 bases). CDR1 MNHEY and CDR2 SVGAGI come from the germline V gene. CDR3 length: 14 residues. Between the trimmed V and J ends, which lost 7 bases and 3 bases, there was a span of 16 bases. As DNA, the CDR3 is TGTGCCAGCAAGCGGGCAGGAATCATCTACGAGCAGTACTTC. Its protein is CASKRAGIIYEQYF.

The chain carries TRBV7-9 and TRBJ2-5; 9 nucleotides agree with TRBD1. V dropped 6 bases and J dropped 5; count of bases not matched to a gene: 7. Germline CDR1 and CDR2: SEHNR and FQNEAQ (reference sequence). The CDR3 length is 14 residues. The CDR3 reads CASRQQGARETQYF. The DNA for the CDR3 is TGTGCCAGCAGACAACAGGGGGCGCGGGAGACCCAGTACTTC.

The chain links TRBV30 to TRBJ1-5; tentative D call: TRBD1 (5 bases). In germline, CDR1 is GTSNPN, CDR2 SVGIG (reference sequence). V lost 8 bases and J lost 6, with 20 bases in between. The CDR3 runs 14 residues. CDR3 bases: TGTGCCACGGGGGGGAAATCCGGAGGTCAGCCCCAGCATTTT. It encodes CATGGKSGGQPQHF. The complete variable domain, with remaining parts taken from reference TRBV30 and TRBJ1-5, reads SQTIHQWPATLVQPVGSPLSLECTVEGTSNPNLYWYRQAAGRGLQLLFYSVGIGQISSEVPQNLSASRPQDRQFILSSKKLLLSDSGFYLCATGGKSGGQPQHFGDGTRLSIL.

The chain employs TRBV5-4 and TRBJ2-3, with D tentatively TRBD2 (5 bases). CDR1 is SGHNT and CDR2 is YYREEE in the germline V gene (reference sequence). Trimming removed 1 base from V and 0 bases from J, with 15 bases in between. The CDR3 length is 17 residues. Here the CDR3 DNA reads TGTGCCAGCAGCTTGTGGGGTAGCGCTACTAGCACAGATACGCAGTATTTT. Translating it yields CASSLWGSATSTDTQYF. Based on the CDR3 plus reference TRBV5-4 and TRBJ2-3, the full variable domain is ETGVTQSPTHLIKTRGQQVTLRCSSQSGHNTVSWYQQALGQGPQFIFQYYREEENGRGNFPPRFSGLQFPNYSSELNVNALELDDSALYLCASSLWGSATSTDTQYFGPGTRLTVL.

The chain couples TRBV10-2 to TRBJ2-1; 9 bases map to TRBD2. The V gene's germline CDR1 is WSHSY and CDR2 SAAADI. V trimming: 2 bases; J trimming: 3 bases; junction bases outside the gene matches: 11. The CDR3 sequence is 18 residues long. The CDR3 bases are TGCGCCAGCAGTGAGGAACTAGCGGGTGCTGGGTTCTACAATGAGCAGTTCTTC. It codes for CASSEELAGAGFYNEQFF.

This chain links TRBV6-5 with TRBJ1-1, with 9 bases identical to TRBD1. Germline V lookup: CDR1 MNHEY, CDR2 SVGAGI. There are 15 residues in the CDR3. The V segment lost 5 bases and the J segment 6 bases; nucleotides outside the gene matches: 10. The CDR3 protein is CASSNDRGVGAEAFF. For the CDR3, the DNA is TGTGCCAGCAGTAACGACAGGGGGGTCGGAGCTGAAGCTTTCTTT.

The J gene is TRBJ1-5, the V gene TRBV19; TRBD1 matches 9 bases. The germline CDR1 and CDR2 sequences are LNHDA and SQIVND (reference sequence). The CDR3 extends over 17 amino acids. Trimming cost V 3 bases and J 1 base; bases outside gene matches: 7. The CDR3: CASSMGQGKMSNQPQHF. The CDR3 DNA sequence: TGTGCCAGTAGTATGGGACAGGGAAAAATGAGCAATCAGCCCCAGCATTTT.

This clone was recorded once. The rearrangement joins TRBV6-5 to TRBJ1-3, with 8 bases that match TRBD1. Per germline, CDR1 MNHEY and CDR2 SVGAGI. The CDR3 is 16 residues long. The J segment lost 4 bases and the V segment lost 2 bases, leaving 7 bases of the junction unmatched. The CDR3 loop is CASSYTGQGKGNTIYF. The CDR3 coding sequence is TGTGCCAGCAGTTACACCGGACAGGGAAAAGGAAACACCATATATTTT.

The rearrangement links TRBV9 to TRBJ2-1; no firm D call. Germline assignment: CDR1 SGDLS and CDR2 YYNGEE. The V gene lost 0 bases and the J gene lost 8 bases, with 12 bases spanning the gap. The CDR3 consists of 14 residues. In nucleotides, the CDR3 is TGTGCCAGCAGCGTAGAAAGGAGTCAACATGAGCAGTTCTTC. It yields the protein CASSVERSQHEQFF. Variable domain in full (rest from reference TRBV9 and TRBJ2-1): DSGVTQTPKHLITATGQRVTLRCSPRSGDLSVYWYQQSLDQGLQFLIQYYNGEERAKGNILERFSAQQFPDLHSELNLSSLELGDSALYFCASSVERSQHEQFFGPGTRLTVL.

The chain employs TRBV12-5 and TRBJ1-4; perhaps TRBD1 as D (6 bases). The CDR3 runs to 15 residues. The V gene lost 5 bases and the J gene lost 7 bases, with 17 bases spanning the gap. The V gene's germline CDR1 is LGHNT and CDR2 FRNRAP. The CDR3 loop reads CASGPPGQFVEKLFF. In DNA form, the CDR3 reads TGTGCTAGTGGTCCCCCCGGACAGTTTGTTGAAAAACTGTTTTTT.

For the CDR3, the DNA is TGTGCCAGTAGGATACTAGCGGGAGATGCGACAGATACGCAGTATTTT. Translation gives CASRILAGDATDTQYF. The rearrangement links TRBV19 to TRBJ2-3; 11 bases map to TRBD2. Germline CDR1 and CDR2: LNHDA and SQIVND (reference sequence). The V gene end was trimmed by 6 bases and the J gene end by 3 bases; junction bases not matched to a gene: 8. The CDR3 is 16 amino acids.

This clone was seen a handful of times. The chain recombines TRBV7-2 with TRBJ2-7; 7 bases match TRBD2. Germline lookup yields CDR1 SGHTA and CDR2 FQGNSA. The CDR3 is 14 residues long. V was pared by 6 bases and J by 3 bases, with 8 bases of the junction left unmatched. The CDR3 bases are TGTGCCAGCAGTTTTGGACTAGGTGGCTACGAGCAGTACTTC. As protein: CASSFGLGGYEQYF. Drawing the rest from reference TRBV7-2 and TRBJ2-7, the complete variable domain is GAGVSQSPSNKVTEKGKDVELRCDPISGHTALYWYRQSLGQGLEFLIYFQGNSAPDKSGLPSDRFSAERTGGSVSTLTIQRTQQEDSAVYLCASSFGLGGYEQYFGPGTRLTVT.